This T cell receptor beta chain was captured by sequencing in a study of CD8 T cells in ankylosing spondylitis. TCRdb independently ran MiXCR on the 5' RACE reads; one entry per CDR3 protein. Among 250,000 to 300,000 distinct CDR3 sequences listed, about 20% were seen once. This clonotype was seen more than once but under ten times. Its antigen is undetermined. General observations from the study: Matched ankylosing spondylitis synovial fluid reportedly showed significant enrichment of disease-linked clones. Ankylosing spondylitis blood seemed to carry a telltale TCR beta motif made of about 8 highly homologous variants.

V shed 2 bases and J shed 1 base, with 5 bases lying between them. Germline V gives CDR1 KGHDR, CDR2 SFDVKD. The length of the CDR3 is 13 residues. The TCR comes from a male donor with ankylosing spondylitis or in good health (not recorded which). The specimen was blood, either unsorted or a sorted T cell fraction (not recorded which). The chain couples TRBV24-1 to TRBJ2-7, with unresolved D. CDR3 region: CATSDYDSYEQYF. In DNA form, the CDR3 reads TGTGCCACCAGTGATTATGATTCCTACGAGCAGTACTTC.